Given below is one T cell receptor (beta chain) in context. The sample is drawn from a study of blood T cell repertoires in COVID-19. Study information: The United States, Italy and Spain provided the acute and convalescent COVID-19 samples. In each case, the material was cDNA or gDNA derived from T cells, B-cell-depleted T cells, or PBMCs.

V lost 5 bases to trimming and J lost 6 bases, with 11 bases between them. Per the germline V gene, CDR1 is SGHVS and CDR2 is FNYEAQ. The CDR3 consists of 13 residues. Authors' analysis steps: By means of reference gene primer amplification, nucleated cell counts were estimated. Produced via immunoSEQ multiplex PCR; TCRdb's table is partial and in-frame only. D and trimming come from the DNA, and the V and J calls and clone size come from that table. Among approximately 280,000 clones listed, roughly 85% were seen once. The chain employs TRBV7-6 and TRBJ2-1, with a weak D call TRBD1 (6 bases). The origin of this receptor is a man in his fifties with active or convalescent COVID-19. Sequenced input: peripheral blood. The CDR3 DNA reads TGTGCCAGCAGCATAAAACAGGGCAATGAGCAGTTCTTC. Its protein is CASSIKQGNEQFF.